Following are 9 T cell receptor beta chains from one sample sequenced in a study of response to subunit inactivated influenza vaccine. TCRdb reprocessed the RT-PCR reads via MiXCR and lists one record per CDR3 protein. The sample shows about 620,000 distinct CDR3 sequences, 12% of them seen only once. Sample: PBMCs from blood, taken on the day of vaccination. The source is a man aged 50-59 years who received an inactivated influenza vaccine.

This clonotype has a handful of counts. The V and J genes are TRBV19 and TRBJ2-6, with 9 nucleotides matching TRBD2. CDR3 size: 17 residues. Germline lookup yields CDR1 LNHDA and CDR2 SQIVND (reference sequence). With V trimmed by 3 bases and J by 0 bases, 3 bases remained unmatched. CDR3 residues: CASSMLAGRSGANVLTF. The CDR3 coding sequence is TGTGCCAGTAGTATGCTAGCGGGGCGCTCTGGGGCCAACGTCCTGACTTTC. The variable domain in full, completed from reference TRBV19 and TRBJ2-6, reads DGGITQSPKYLFRKEGQNVTLSCEQNLNHDAMYWYRQDPGQGLRLIYYSQIVNDFQKGDIAEGYSVSREKKESFPLTVTSAQKNPTAFYLCASSMLAGRSGANVLTFGAGSRLTVL.

This clonotype was seen a handful of times. The J gene is TRBJ1-6, the V gene TRBV6-1, with 8 bases aligning to TRBD1. Germline values: CDR1 MNHNS, CDR2 SASEGT. After removal of 6 bases from V and 3 bases from J, the junction contained 7 bases not matched to a gene. The CDR3 is 16 amino acids. CDR3 bases: TGTGCCAGCAGCCCCGGGACAGGAGACTATAATTCACCCCTCCACTTT. Protein sequence: CASSPGTGDYNSPLHF.

The chain uses TRBV11-2 and TRBJ2-3, with TRBD2 matching over 10 bases. The CDR3 covers 17 residues. Germline V CDR1 and CDR2: SGHAT, FQNNGV. V dropped 0 bases and J dropped 0; count of bases not matched to a gene: 3. The CDR3 DNA sequence: TGTGCCAGCAGCTTAGAGAGCGGGAGGGTCAGCACAGATACGCAGTATTTT. Residues: CASSLESGRVSTDTQYF.

This clonotype was detected a few times. The V and J genes are TRBV12-3 or TRBV12-4 and TRBJ2-5; weak D call: TRBD1 (6 bases). The CDR3 runs to 16 residues. Trimming left V 7 bases short and J 4 bases short, with 22 bases between. The CDR3 region has the DNA TGTGCCAGCATAGTAGACCAGGGGAATTTGCCAGAGACCCAGTACTTC. Amino acids: CASIVDQGNLPETQYF.

DNA for the CDR3: TGCGCCAGCAGCTTGGCCGCAGGGAACACTGAAGCTTTCTTT. Encoded protein: CASSLAAGNTEAFF. The rearrangement joins TRBV5-1 to TRBJ1-1; D ambiguous. Trimming removed 0 bases at V and 1 base at J, with 7 bases between. CDR1 and CDR2 from the germline V gene are SGHRS and YFSETQ. The CDR3 length is 14 residues.

V and J are TRBV9 and TRBJ2-1; TRBD1 agrees at 10 bases. The junction had 10 bases not matched to a gene; V was cut back by 3 bases and J by 7 bases. Germline assignment: CDR1 SGDLS and CDR2 YYNGEE. The CDR3 contains 16 residues. The CDR3: CASSATLGQGFNEQFF. Written as DNA, the CDR3 is TGTGCCAGCAGCGCTACCCTGGGACAGGGGTTTAATGAGCAGTTCTTC.

V is TRBV20-1 and J is TRBJ2-7, with TRBD2 matching over 11 bases. Germline V lookup: CDR1 DFQATT, CDR2 SNEGSKA (reference sequence). CDR3 length: 15 amino acids. V dropped 0 bases and J dropped 3; count of bases not matched to a gene: 4. The CDR3 loop is CSARDLLAGDYEQYF. Written as DNA, the CDR3 is TGCAGTGCTAGAGATTTACTAGCGGGGGACTACGAGCAGTACTTC.

V usage is TRBV20-1 and J usage is TRBJ2-1; D may correspond to TRBD1 or TRBD2 (5 bases each). V was cut by 6 bases and J by 6 bases, with 18 bases left in between. Per the germline V gene, CDR1 is DFQATT and CDR2 is SNEGSKA (reference sequence). CDR3 length: 14 residues. In DNA, the CDR3 is TGCAGTGCCCTCTCGGGACCCATTCCCAATGAGCAGTTCTTC. This encodes CSALSGPIPNEQFF.

This clonotype was observed many times. The rearrangement joins TRBV15 to TRBJ2-7, with 8 nucleotides matching TRBD1. From germline, CDR1 is LNHNV and CDR2 YYDKDF (reference sequence). J was trimmed by 0 bases and V by 1 base; bases with no gene match: 2. The CDR3 is 15 residues long. The CDR3: CATSRGGQGSYEQYF. In DNA form, the CDR3 reads TGTGCCACCAGCAGAGGTGGACAGGGCTCCTACGAGCAGTACTTC.